This is a list of T cell receptor beta chains from one sample in a study of blood T cell repertoires in COVID-19. The table came from immunoSEQ multiplex PCR; TCRdb's copy has only in-frame clones and leaves some out. The table lists some 73,000 clones, around four fifths of them singletons. Sequenced: peripheral blood. These receptor sequences come from a man in his 60s with acute or convalescent COVID-19. Each CDR3 is given without its conserved first and last residue.

V: TRBV24-1
J: TRBJ1-3
CDR3: ATSDRTGGGNTIY

V: TRBV18
J: TRBJ1-4
CDR3: ASSPTIRGAGEKLF

V: TRBV10-3
J: TRBJ1-5
CDR3: AISATGGGQPQH

V: TRBV7-2
J: TRBJ2-1
CDR3: ASSSAGPNEQF

V: TRBV24-1
J: TRBJ2-7
CDR3: ATSDPLGTGSYEQY

V: TRBV27
J: TRBJ2-3
CDR3: ASSSPRELSDTQY

V: TRBV15
J: TRBJ2-7
CDR3: ATSGSGAYWCEQY

V: TRBV11-2
J: TRBJ1-4
CDR3: ASSTKYREKLF

V: TRBV2
J: TRBJ2-2
CDR3: ASSEQGMRNTGELF

V: TRBV6-1
J: TRBJ1-5
CDR3: ASSVLDRALLQPQH

V: TRBV19
J: TRBJ1-2
CDR3: ASRFEAPYGYT

V: TRBV10-3
J: TRBJ2-2
CDR3: AISVSLAVGELF

V: TRBV28
J: TRBJ2-2
CDR3: ASSIGGLAGNTGELF

V: TRBV4-2
J: TRBJ2-2
CDR3: ASSQERRGGETGELF

V: TRBV7-2
J: TRBJ2-2
CDR3: ASSQDREGELF

V: TRBV19
J: TRBJ1-1
CDR3: ASNQRREHEAF

V: TRBV7-8
J: TRBJ1-4
CDR3: ASSLVLGGLNEKLF

V: TRBV6-5
J: TRBJ2-3
CDR3: ASTPGETDTQY

V: TRBV5-4
J: TRBJ2-3
CDR3: ASSLAAGARMDTQY

V: TRBV6-6
J: TRBJ1-5
CDR3: ASTATKGQPQH

V: TRBV5-8
J: TRBJ2-2
CDR3: ASSLPTSGIDTGELF

V: TRBV19
J: TRBJ2-2
CDR3: ASSISGGDTGELF

V: TRBV28
J: TRBJ2-5
CDR3: ASTRGLAGGRTQY

V: TRBV19
J: TRBJ2-5
CDR3: ASSIKDRVQETQY

V: TRBV28
J: TRBJ1-2
CDR3: ASTPRTGHGYT

V: TRBV9
J: TRBJ1-4
CDR3: ASSVELINRGNEKLF

V: TRBV5-5
J: TRBJ2-7
CDR3: ASSPRLAGGETYEQY